One and the same sample provided the 19 T cell receptor beta chains below, sequenced in a study of blood T cell repertoires in COVID-19 (TCRdb year 2020). The library was built by means of the immunoSEQ multiplex PCR assay. TCRdb carries this immuneACCESS record with in-frame sequences only. Its versions omit some clonotypes, under half of them owing to an unresolved V gene in the studies checked, with the rest unexplained. For this sample the table gives roughly 260,000 clones, of which about 90% were detected only once. Roughly 3.6% of the sample belongs to the ten largest clones. Sequenced: peripheral blood. These receptors were taken from a woman aged 40 to 55 with acute or convalescent COVID-19.

The CDR3 reads CASSLGGLGYGYTF. DNA for the CDR3: TGTGCCAGCAGCCTAGGGGGCTTGGGCTATGGCTACACCTTC. The chain employs TRBV6-5 and TRBJ1-2, with TRBD1 matching 7 bases. Per the germline V gene, CDR1 is MNHEY and CDR2 is SVGAGI. The CDR3 spans 14 residues. Germline trimming cut 6 bases from V and 4 bases from J; bases unmatched to any gene: 8.

The genes are TRBV18 and TRBJ2-3; TRBD1 aligns across 7 bases. V lost 8 bases and J lost 3; bases outside the gene matches: 8. CDR3 length: 14 amino acids. Germline values: CDR1 KGHSH, CDR2 LQKENI. The CDR3 DNA reads as TGTGCCAGCAGCGGACAGGACTTAACAGATACGCAGTATTTT. Its protein is CASSGQDLTDTQYF.

This clone has more than one count but fewer than ten. The genes are TRBV5-4 and TRBJ1-6, with unresolved D. With 4 bases removed from V and 8 bases from J, the gap between germline ends came to 16 bases. CDR3 length equals 15 residues. Germline V gene sequence: CDR1 SGHNT, CDR2 YYREEE (reference sequence). This CDR3 is CASSDWPSADSPLHF. CDR3 DNA sequence: TGTGCCAGCAGCGATTGGCCCTCGGCGGATTCACCCCTCCACTTT.

This chain joins TRBV12-5 and TRBJ2-4; 7 bases agree with TRBD1. This CDR3 is 14 amino acids long. The trim removed 6 bases at V and 3 bases at J, leaving 5 bases unmatched. CDR1 is LGHNT and CDR2 is FRNRAP in the germline V gene. CDR3 DNA sequence: TGTGCTAGTGGCCCGGGACAGAACAAAAACATTCAGTACTTC. Its translation is CASGPGQNKNIQYF.

The chain carries TRBV2 and TRBJ1-5; D not resolved. Germline V gene sequence: CDR1 SNHLY, CDR2 FYNNEI. V lost 7 bases to trimming and J lost 4 bases, with 23 bases between them. This CDR3 comprises 17 residues. CDR3 nucleotides: TGTGCCAGCAACCGGGGATTGACGAGGCAAAAGAATCAGCCCCAGCATTTT. This translates into CASNRGLTRQKNQPQHF.

The V and J genes are TRBV14 and TRBJ1-2; D might be TRBD1 (5 bases). Germline V lookup: CDR1 SGHDN, CDR2 FVKESK. V was pared by 0 bases and J by 4 bases, with 9 bases between. The CDR3 has 14 residues. This chain's CDR3 is CASSQDRVVYGYTF. CDR3 sequence (DNA): TGTGCCAGCAGCCAAGACAGGGTGGTCTATGGCTACACCTTC.

This clone showed up just once. This chain links TRBV12-3 or TRBV12-4 with TRBJ2-1, with 9 bases fitting TRBD1. CDR3 length: 13 amino acids. The junction had 2 bases not matched to a gene; V was cut back by 8 bases and J by 3 bases. The CDR3 nucleotides are TGTGCCAGCCTGGGACAGGGCTACAATGAGCAGTTCTTC. Residues: CASLGQGYNEQFF.

This chain links TRBV12-3 or TRBV12-4 with TRBJ2-7, with 9 bases identical to TRBD2. The CDR3 extends over 13 amino acids. This CDR3 is CSYGRGGNYEQYV. CDR3 in DNA: TGCTCGTACGGGCGGGGGGGTAACTACGAGCAGTACGTC.

J is TRBJ1-2 and V is TRBV30; 7 positions match TRBD1. Per germline, CDR1 GTSNPN and CDR2 SVGIG (reference sequence). This CDR3 region has 15 residues. The trim removed 0 bases at V and 7 bases at J, leaving 11 bases unmatched. The DNA for the CDR3 is TGTGCCTGGAGTGTAAGGCTCAGGGGGGATGCTGGCTACACCTTC. Translation gives CAWSVRLRGDAGYTF.

For the CDR3, the DNA is TGTGCCAGCAGTGAAAGGGCAGGGGAAGGCTACACCTTC. It codes for CASSERAGEGYTF. V is TRBV2 and J is TRBJ1-2; D is possibly TRBD1 (6 bases). CDR3 size: 13 residues. The V gene lost 2 bases and the J gene lost 8 bases, with 12 bases spanning the gap. The germline CDR1 and CDR2 sequences are SNHLY and FYNNEI.

This chain connects TRBV7-6 to TRBJ1-2, with D tentatively TRBD1 (6 bases). This CDR3 contains 15 residues. The V gene lost 5 bases and the J gene lost 3 bases, with 16 bases spanning the gap. Germline V gene data show CDR1 as SGHVS and CDR2 as FNYEAQ. The CDR3 protein is CASSPRGGGYYGYTF. CDR3 nucleotide sequence: TGTGCCAGCAGCCCCCGGGGAGGGGGATACTATGGCTACACCTTC. The complete variable domain, with remaining parts taken from reference TRBV7-6 and TRBJ1-2, reads GAGVSQSPRYKVTKRGQDVALRCDPISGHVSLYWYRQALGQGPEFLTYFNYEAQQDKSGLPNDRFSAERPEGSISTLTIQRTEQRDSAMYRCASSPRGGGYYGYTFGSGTRLTVV.

This clone was recorded many times. The V and J genes are TRBV6-1 and TRBJ1-3; maybe TRBD1 (6 bases). The germline V and J ends were trimmed by 4 bases and 2 bases, with 15 bases remaining between them. Germline V gives CDR1 MNHNS, CDR2 SASEGT. This CDR3 spans 16 amino acids. The CDR3, as DNA: TGTGCCAGCAGTGGCCCGAATACAGGGACTGGAAACACCATATATTTT. It translates to CASSGPNTGTGNTIYF.

V usage is TRBV11-3 and J usage is TRBJ2-7, with D unclear. Germline V gives CDR1 SGHNT, CDR2 YENEEA. V lost 10 bases, J lost 5 bases, and 18 bases lay in between. CDR3 length: 13 residues. The CDR3 coding sequence is TGTGCCACCCGCGGCAGCCGGAACCACGAGCAGTACGTC. Translated, it gives CATRGSRNHEQYV.

The chain joins TRBV20-1 to TRBJ2-5; 14 nucleotides match TRBD2. Per germline, CDR1 DFQATT and CDR2 SNEGSKA (reference sequence). The CDR3 has 15 amino acids. J was trimmed by 11 bases and V by 4 bases; bases with no gene match: 12. This chain's CDR3 is CSAIEAGLAGVYQYF. As DNA, the CDR3 is TGCAGTGCTATTGAGGCGGGACTAGCGGGGGTCTATCAGTACTTC.

The chain is built from TRBV19 and TRBJ1-2; weak D call: TRBD1 (6 bases). Trimming stripped 8 bases from V and 2 bases from J, with 15 bases between. Per the germline V gene, CDR1 is LNHDA and CDR2 is SQIVND (reference sequence). The CDR3 is made up of 14 amino acids. The chain's CDR3 is CASQGNRVNYGYTF. The CDR3 bases are TGTGCCAGTCAAGGGAACAGGGTGAACTATGGCTACACCTTC.

The rearrangement links TRBV30 to TRBJ1-2; 8 positions match TRBD1. This CDR3 region has 15 residues. In germline, CDR1 is GTSNPN, CDR2 SVGIG (reference sequence). Germline trimming cut 3 bases from V and 4 bases from J; bases unmatched to any gene: 10. CDR3 bases: TGTGCCTGGAGGCCAGACAGGGGAAAGGCCTATGGCTACACCTTC. It yields the protein CAWRPDRGKAYGYTF.

The J gene is TRBJ2-3, the V gene TRBV18; 7 nucleotides match TRBD1. The V gene end was trimmed by 1 base and the J gene end by 4 bases; junction bases not matched to a gene: 8. The CDR3 is 16 amino acids. Germline CDR1 KGHSH, CDR2 LQKENI. The CDR3 protein is CASSPLRQGGADTQYF. In nucleotides, the CDR3 is TGTGCCAGCTCACCACTGAGACAGGGTGGCGCAGATACGCAGTATTTT.

The J gene is TRBJ1-5, the V gene TRBV2, with D perhaps matching TRBD1 (6 bases). This CDR3 spans 14 amino acids. Per germline, CDR1 SNHLY and CDR2 FYNNEI. Trimming stripped 3 bases from V and 2 bases from J, with 8 bases between. CDR3 protein: CASSDWTGNQPQHF. The CDR3 bases are TGTGCCAGCAGTGACTGGACAGGCAATCAGCCCCAGCATTTT.

V and J are TRBV19 and TRBJ2-1, with a weak D call TRBD2 (6 bases). The CDR3 has 12 residues. V shed 3 bases and J shed 10 bases, with 10 bases lying between them. Germline assignment: CDR1 LNHDA and CDR2 SQIVND (reference sequence). The CDR3 is CASSMLLAEQFF. Written as DNA, the CDR3 is TGTGCCAGTAGTATGCTTCTAGCGGAGCAGTTCTTC.